This T cell receptor (beta chain) stems from a study of control samples from healthy donors and cancer patients (dated by TCRdb to the early 2020s). The library was obtained by the immunoSEQ multiplex PCR assay. TCRdb stores this immuneACCESS table with in-frame sequences only. Part of the clones is absent; in the studies checked, under half of the shortfall reflects unresolved V genes, and no reason is known for the rest. The sample includes over 85,000 clones, with just over 90% observed a single time. Of the sample, about 1.5% falls within the top ten clones. This clone has only one observation. Its antigen target is currently unknown. Qualities for individual bases were not recorded, and no much larger clone is one base off. Measured from the cysteine to the phenylalanine, the CDR3 is 10 residues long. The CDR3 DNA has 30 bases and is translated from base 1. At the junction V is shortened by 6 bases and J by 6 bases, with 3 bases in between.

This chain joins TRBV23-1 to TRBJ2-4; there is no confident call for the D gene. TRBV23-1 is labeled an ORF, and its function is uncertain. The sequenced sample was blood. The sequence derives from a woman aged 25 to 39 in good health. In nucleotide form, the sequence is TGCGCCAGCAGCCCAAACATTCAGTACTTC. This is translated as CASSPNIQYF.